This T cell receptor (beta chain) was recorded in a study of beta chain features in type 1 diabetes. Study-wide findings and caveats: TCRB CDR3 length was moderately but significantly reduced in all four CD4+ subsets of Type 1 diabetes patients.

Expressed TCRB transcripts were sequenced, since all the RNA that had been isolated was reverse transcribed. Assay used: immunoSEQ multiplex PCR; TCRdb lists only in-frame clones, some missing. The sample shows about 300,000 clones, roughly 13% of them seen only once. As to this clone: Its antigen remains unidentified.

CDR1 is SEHNR, CDR2 FQNEAQ, per germline (reference sequence). Germline trimming cut 4 bases from V and 1 base from J; bases unmatched to any gene: 6. This CDR3 spans 15 amino acids. The chain links TRBV7-9 to TRBJ2-5; 7 bases line up with TRBD1. The sequenced sample consisted of naive CD4+ T cells from blood. The clonotype comes from a woman aged 18-29 years with type 1 diabetes. The chain's CDR3 is CASSSPRDSQETQYF. The CDR3 DNA is TGTGCCAGCAGCTCTCCCCGGGACAGCCAAGAGACCCAGTACTTC.